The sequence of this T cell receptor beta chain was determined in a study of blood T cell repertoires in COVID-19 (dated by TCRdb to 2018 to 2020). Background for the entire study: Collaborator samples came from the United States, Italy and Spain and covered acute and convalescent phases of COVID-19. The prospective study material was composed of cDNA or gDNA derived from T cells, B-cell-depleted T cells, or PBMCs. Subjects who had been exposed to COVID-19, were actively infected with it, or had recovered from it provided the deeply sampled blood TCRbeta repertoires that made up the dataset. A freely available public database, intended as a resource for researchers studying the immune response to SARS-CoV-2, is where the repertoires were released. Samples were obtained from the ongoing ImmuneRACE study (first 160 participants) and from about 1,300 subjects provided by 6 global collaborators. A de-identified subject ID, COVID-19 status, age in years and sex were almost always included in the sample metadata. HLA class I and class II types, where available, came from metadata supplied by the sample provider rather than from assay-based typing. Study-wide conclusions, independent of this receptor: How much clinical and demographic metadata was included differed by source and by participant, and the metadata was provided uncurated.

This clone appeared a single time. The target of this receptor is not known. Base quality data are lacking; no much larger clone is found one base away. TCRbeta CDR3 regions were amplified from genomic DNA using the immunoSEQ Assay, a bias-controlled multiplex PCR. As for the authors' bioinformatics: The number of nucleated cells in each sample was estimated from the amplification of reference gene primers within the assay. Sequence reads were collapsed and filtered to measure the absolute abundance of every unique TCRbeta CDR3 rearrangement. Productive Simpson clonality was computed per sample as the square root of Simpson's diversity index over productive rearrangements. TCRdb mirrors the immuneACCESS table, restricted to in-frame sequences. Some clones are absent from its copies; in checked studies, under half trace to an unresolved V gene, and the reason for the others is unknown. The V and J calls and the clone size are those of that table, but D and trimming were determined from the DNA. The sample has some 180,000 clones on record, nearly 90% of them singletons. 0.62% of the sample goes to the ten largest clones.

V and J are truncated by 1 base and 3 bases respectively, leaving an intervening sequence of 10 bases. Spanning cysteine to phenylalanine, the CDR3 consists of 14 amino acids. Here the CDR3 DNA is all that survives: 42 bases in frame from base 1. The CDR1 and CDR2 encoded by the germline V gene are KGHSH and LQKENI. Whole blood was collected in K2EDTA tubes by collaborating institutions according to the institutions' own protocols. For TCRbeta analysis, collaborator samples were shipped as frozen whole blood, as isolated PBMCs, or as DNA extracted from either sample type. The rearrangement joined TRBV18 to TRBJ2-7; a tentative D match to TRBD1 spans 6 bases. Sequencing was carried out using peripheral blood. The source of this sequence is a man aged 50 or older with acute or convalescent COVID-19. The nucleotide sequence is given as TGTGCCAGCTCACCACGGACAGACAACTACGAGCAGTACTTC. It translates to CASSPRTDNYEQYF.